A single sample is the source of the 18 T cell receptor beta chains below, sequenced in a study of OX40 agonist ivuxolimab in advanced cancers. The table came from immunoSEQ multiplex PCR; TCRdb's copy has only in-frame clones and leaves some out. The sample has fewer than 35,000 clones; roughly nine tenths are singletons. The specimen was CD4+ or CD8+ T cells sorted from blood, collected in a trial of the OX40 agonist ivuxolimab. All receptors come from an adult with an advanced solid tumor such as melanoma, head and neck, liver or kidney cancer.

This chain joins TRBV18 and TRBJ2-3, with D maybe TRBD2 (5 bases). The germline V and J ends were trimmed by 3 bases and 2 bases, with 6 bases remaining between them. Germline assignment: CDR1 KGHSH and CDR2 LQKENI. This CDR3 has 13 amino acids. This CDR3 is CASSPGITDTQYF. The CDR3 DNA reads as TGTGCCAGCTCACCCGGGATCACAGATACGCAGTATTTT.

The genes are TRBV19 and TRBJ1-1; D gene ambiguous. This CDR3 spans 12 amino acids. V lost 9 bases, J lost 2 bases, and 10 bases lay in between. Germline-derived CDR1 and CDR2 are LNHDA and SQIVND (reference sequence). This CDR3 reads CASQGFNTEAFF. The DNA of the CDR3 is TGTGCCAGCCAAGGTTTCAACACTGAAGCTTTCTTT.

The rearrangement links TRBV29-1 to TRBJ1-2, with 8 bases aligning to TRBD1. V was pared by 6 bases and J by 8 bases, with 8 bases of the junction left unmatched. The germline gives CDR1 SQVTM, CDR2 ANQGSEA. CDR3 length: 12 residues. The CDR3 coding sequence is TGCAGCGTGGGCGGACAGGGAGACGGCTACACCTTC. Translated: CSVGGQGDGYTF.

The chain is built from TRBV5-1 and TRBJ2-7; the match to TRBD2 covers 9 bases. Germline V lookup: CDR1 SGHRS, CDR2 YFSETQ. This CDR3 has 15 amino acids. The junction had 10 bases not matched to a gene; V was cut back by 5 bases and J by 4 bases. In nucleotides, the CDR3 is TGCGCCAGCAGTGAAGATAGCGGGGGTGTGTACGAGCAGTACTTC. Encoded protein: CASSEDSGGVYEQYF.

This rearrangement joins TRBV9 to TRBJ2-7; 10 bases are a match to TRBD1. Germline V lookup: CDR1 SGDLS, CDR2 YYNGEE. Trimming removed 4 bases from V and 2 bases from J; junction bases left unmatched: 9. This CDR3 contains 16 residues. This CDR3 reads CASSSNRDRGTYEQYF. The CDR3 region has the DNA TGTGCCAGCAGCTCGAACCGGGACAGGGGAACCTACGAGCAGTACTTC.

This chain links TRBV27 with TRBJ1-1, with TRBD1 matching 7 bases. V gave up 6 bases and J gave up 4 bases; unmatched junction bases: 5. The CDR3 totals 13 residues. Germline V lookup: CDR1 MNHEY, CDR2 SMNVEV (reference sequence). CDR3 DNA: TGTGCCAGCAGCCGACAGGGAGGCACTGAAGCTTTCTTT. It codes for CASSRQGGTEAFF.

V usage is TRBV19 and J usage is TRBJ2-5, with 7 nucleotides matching TRBD1. From germline, CDR1 is LNHDA and CDR2 SQIVND (reference sequence). The CDR3 is 15 amino acids. The CDR3, as DNA: TGTGCTGCCAGTAGTAGGACAGGACGCCAAGAGACCCAGTACTTC. Translating gives CAASSRTGRQETQYF.

The chain uses TRBV13 and TRBJ2-5; 10 bases match TRBD1. The CDR3 loop spans 21 amino acids. CDR1 is PRHDT and CDR2 is FYEKMQ in the germline V gene (reference sequence). Trimming at V came to 2 bases and at J to 3 bases, leaving 21 bases not matched to a gene. CDR3 loop: CASSLLGRLDRGRRGEETQYF. The CDR3 nucleotides are TGTGCCAGCAGCTTATTGGGGCGCTTAGACAGGGGGCGCAGAGGCGAAGAGACCCAGTACTTC.

This clone was seen only once. The V gene is TRBV18, the J gene TRBJ2-5; D remains unclear. Trimming shortened V by 2 bases and J by 0 bases, and 1 base separated the two germline ends. The CDR3 loop spans 12 amino acids. The V gene's germline CDR1 is KGHSH and CDR2 LQKENI. The chain's CDR3 is CASSPNQETQYF. In DNA, the CDR3 is TGTGCCAGCTCACCAAACCAAGAGACCCAGTACTTC.

V gene TRBV9 combines with J gene TRBJ2-3; 11 bases are shared with TRBD2. Germline-derived CDR1 and CDR2 are SGDLS and YYNGEE. With 0 bases clipped from V and 3 bases from J, the junction kept 15 bases outside the gene matches. The CDR3 has 20 amino acids. The CDR3 region has the DNA TGTGCCAGCAGCGTAGGCGGACATGGGGGTACTAGCGGGAGAACAGATACGCAGTATTTT. It codes for CASSVGGHGGTSGRTDTQYF.

The chain is built from TRBV11-2 and TRBJ2-1; TRBD2 matches at 9 bases. The CDR3 totals 15 residues. Looked up from germline, CDR1 is SGHAT and CDR2 is FQNNGV. The junction had 8 bases not matched to a gene; V was cut back by 3 bases and J by 8 bases. The CDR3 sequence: CASSFRRGGLDEQFF. The CDR3, as DNA: TGTGCCAGCAGCTTTCGGCGGGGGGGCCTGGATGAGCAGTTCTTC.

The rearrangement uses TRBV29-1 and TRBJ1-2; the D is unclear. Germline V gene lookup returns CDR1 SQVTM and CDR2 ANQGSEA. V shed 4 bases and J shed 4 bases, with 16 bases lying between them. This CDR3 is 14 amino acids long. CDR3 sequence reads: CSVAKDASGYGYTF. The CDR3 DNA reads TGCAGCGTTGCAAAGGACGCTTCTGGCTATGGCTACACCTTC. The full variable domain, completed using reference TRBV29-1 and TRBJ1-2, is SAVISQKPSRDICQRGTSLTIQCQVDSQVTMMFWYRQQPGQSLTLIATANQGSEATYESGFVIDKFPISRPNLTFSTLTVSNMSPEDSSIYLCSVAKDASGYGYTFGSGTRLTVV.

The V gene is TRBV27, the J gene TRBJ1-4; D possibly corresponds to TRBD1 (6 bases). V was cut by 0 bases and J by 5 bases, with 16 bases left in between. From germline, CDR1 is MNHEY and CDR2 SMNVEV (reference sequence). The length of the CDR3 is 17 residues. The CDR3 region has the DNA TGTGCCAGCAGTTTATCGAGGCGACCGGGGGCGAATGAAAAACTGTTTTTT. It yields the protein CASSLSRRPGANEKLFF.

The rearrangement uses TRBV28 and TRBJ2-5, with a possible D match to TRBD2 (6 bases). Trimming removed 3 bases at V and 5 bases at J, with 13 bases between. The germline V gene encodes CDR1 MDHEN and CDR2 SYDVKM. This CDR3 has 14 amino acids. CDR3 sequence: CASSLLGGVETQYF. As DNA, the CDR3 is TGTGCCAGCAGTTTGTTGGGAGGCGTGGAGACCCAGTACTTC.

The chain joins TRBV7-9 to TRBJ2-7; D unresolved. Trimming took off 5 bases at V and 7 bases at J, with 15 bases between the two ends. CDR1 and CDR2 from the germline V gene are SEHNR and FQNEAQ (reference sequence). The CDR3 sequence is 13 residues long. CDR3 in amino acids: CASSPVGKREQYF. CDR3 DNA sequence: TGTGCCAGCAGCCCCGTGGGGAAAAGGGAGCAGTACTTC.

The V gene is TRBV11-2, the J gene TRBJ2-3; D is uncertain. Germline CDR1 and CDR2: SGHAT and FQNNGV. V was trimmed by 5 bases and J by 2 bases, leaving 8 bases between them. The CDR3 contains 13 residues. The chain's CDR3 is CASSPRITDTQYF. The CDR3 coding sequence is TGTGCCAGCAGCCCCAGGATCACAGATACGCAGTATTTT.

This clone was counted a single time. The chain has TRBV6-1 and TRBJ1-5, with TRBD1 as a possible D gene (5 bases). Deletions cut 7 bases from V and 3 bases from J, with 7 bases between. Germline V gene lookup returns CDR1 MNHNS and CDR2 SASEGT. The length of the CDR3 is 12 residues. The CDR3 spells CASKGTNQPQHF. CDR3 sequence (DNA): TGTGCCAGCAAAGGGACCAATCAGCCCCAGCATTTT.

The chain carries TRBV29-1 and TRBJ2-7; D possibly corresponds to TRBD1 (6 bases). In germline, CDR1 is SQVTM, CDR2 ANQGSEA. The germline V and J ends were trimmed by 6 bases and 5 bases, with 20 bases remaining between them. This CDR3 is built from 14 residues. CDR3 coding DNA: TGCAGCGTCCGACAGGACTGGTATGTCGACGAGCAGTACTTC. The encoded protein is CSVRQDWYVDEQYF.